What follows are 9 T cell receptor beta chains derived from one specimen sequenced in a study of cytomegalovirus exposure and HLA in healthy donors. Researchers ran the PCR with 60 Vbeta and 13 Jbeta primers. The assay was immunoSEQ multiplex PCR, and TCRdb's table has in-frame clones only and misses some. This sample has around 120,000 clones, with roughly 80% found just once. Specimen: PBMCs. These receptors were collected from a male donor in good health and CMV-seropositive.

This clone has a handful of counts. The chain joins TRBV11-1 to TRBJ2-3; 7 positions match TRBD2. The CDR3 is 16 residues long. Germline CDR1 is SGHAT and CDR2 is FQDESV (reference sequence). With 3 bases clipped from V and 6 bases from J, the junction kept 12 bases outside the gene matches. The CDR3 protein is CASSFQSGGGPDTQYF. In DNA, the CDR3 is TGTGCCAGCAGCTTCCAATCCGGGGGAGGGCCCGATACGCAGTATTTT. Full variable domain (remainder filled in from reference TRBV11-1 and TRBJ2-3): EAEVAQSPRYKITEKSQAVAFWCDPISGHATLYWYRQILGQGPELLVQFQDESVVDDSQLPKDRFSAERLKGVDSTLKIQPAELGDSAMYLCASSFQSGGGPDTQYFGPGTRLTVL.

The J gene is TRBJ2-7, the V gene TRBV7-9; a weak D match, TRBD2 (5 bases). CDR1 and CDR2 from the germline V gene are SEHNR and FQNEAQ (reference sequence). The CDR3 contains 12 residues. V lost 0 bases and J lost 6, with 6 bases in between. In DNA form, the CDR3 reads TGTGCCAGCAGCTTAGCTGGAGGCGAGCAGTACTTC. Translation gives CASSLAGGEQYF.

The chain uses TRBV28 and TRBJ1-5, with 7 bases matching TRBD1. Germline V lookup: CDR1 MDHEN, CDR2 SYDVKM. This CDR3 region has 15 residues. The trim removed 10 bases at V and 1 base at J, leaving 10 bases unmatched. CDR3 region: CATWRQGRSNQPQHF. CDR3 coding DNA: TGTGCCACCTGGCGACAGGGCAGGAGCAATCAGCCCCAGCATTTT.

This chain joins TRBV6-4 and TRBJ1-1; D might be TRBD1 (6 bases). CDR1 and CDR2 (germline): MRHNA, SNTAGT. The CDR3 runs 14 residues. The ends were cut back, 7 bases at V and 1 base at J, with 13 bases in the middle. The CDR3 region has the DNA TGTGCCAGCACCCTAAAGGGACAGAACACTGAAGCTTTCTTT. Protein product: CASTLKGQNTEAFF.

The CDR3 region is CASSLSGLAGRDTDTQYF. The CDR3 DNA reads as TGTGCCAGCAGCCTATCGGGACTAGCGGGGAGGGACACAGATACGCAGTATTTT. The rearrangement uses TRBV9 and TRBJ2-3; 13 nucleotides line up with TRBD2. The CDR3 loop spans 18 amino acids. CDR1 and CDR2 from the germline V gene are SGDLS and YYNGEE. V shed 4 bases and J 2 bases; nucleotides not matched to a gene: 10.

This chain links TRBV19 with TRBJ1-1, with D perhaps TRBD1 (5 bases). In germline, CDR1 is LNHDA, CDR2 SQIVND (reference sequence). Trimming cost V 3 bases and J 1 base, with 9 bases left between them. CDR3 size: 14 residues. CDR3 sequence: CASSMATANTEAFF. The CDR3 DNA reads TGTGCCAGTAGTATGGCGACAGCGAACACTGAAGCTTTCTTT.

The rearrangement uses TRBV18 and TRBJ1-5, with D perhaps TRBD1 (6 bases). From germline, CDR1 is KGHSH and CDR2 LQKENI. CDR3 length equals 18 residues. The V and J ends lost 6 bases and 7 bases respectively, with 28 bases between them. In DNA form, the CDR3 reads TGTGCCAGCTCCCGGGGGCGAAATTTGGTGAGGCGGGGGCAGCCCCAGCATTTT. Protein product: CASSRGRNLVRRGQPQHF.

The chain links TRBV30 to TRBJ2-7; TRBD2 matches at 7 bases. Losses at the gene ends were 0 bases for V and 3 bases for J; bases not matched to a gene: 5. The CDR3 is 14 residues long. Germline loops: CDR1 GTSNPN, CDR2 SVGIG (reference sequence). The CDR3 loop is CAWSVSSGVYEQYF. CDR3 sequence (DNA): TGTGCCTGGAGTGTTTCTAGCGGAGTCTACGAGCAGTACTTC. The entire variable domain, with the rest obtained from reference TRBV30 and TRBJ2-7, is as follows: SQTIHQWPATLVQPVGSPLSLECTVEGTSNPNLYWYRQAAGRGLQLLFYSVGIGQISSEVPQNLSASRPQDRQFILSSKKLLLSDSGFYLCAWSVSSGVYEQYFGPGTRLTVT.

This clone was recorded once. The chain combines TRBV19 with TRBJ1-1, with D perhaps TRBD1 (6 bases). V was cut by 3 bases and J by 9 bases, with 17 bases left in between. The CDR3 spans 14 residues. CDR1 LNHDA and CDR2 SQIVND come from the germline V gene (reference sequence). The CDR3 spells CASSIPPPGGKAFF. CDR3 DNA sequence: TGTGCCAGTAGTATTCCCCCCCCGGGGGGCAAAGCTTTCTTT.